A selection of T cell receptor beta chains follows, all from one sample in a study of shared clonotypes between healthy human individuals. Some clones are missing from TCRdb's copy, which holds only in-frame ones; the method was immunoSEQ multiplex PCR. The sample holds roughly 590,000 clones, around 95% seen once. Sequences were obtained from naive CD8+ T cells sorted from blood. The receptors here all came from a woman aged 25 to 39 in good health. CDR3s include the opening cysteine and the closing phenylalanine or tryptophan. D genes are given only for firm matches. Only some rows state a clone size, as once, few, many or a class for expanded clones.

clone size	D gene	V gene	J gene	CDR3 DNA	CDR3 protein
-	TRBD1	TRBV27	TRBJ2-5	TGTGCCAGCAGTTTATTGGGACAGAAAGAGACCCAGTACTTC	CASSLLGQKETQYF
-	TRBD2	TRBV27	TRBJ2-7	TGTGCCAGCAGTCTTCGAGCGGGAGGCGCCCCCTACGAGCAGTACTTC	CASSLRAGGAPYEQYF
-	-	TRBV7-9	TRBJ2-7	TGTGCCATTCATAGTCGCTACGAGCAGTACTTC	CAIHSRYEQYF
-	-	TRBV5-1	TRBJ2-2	TGCGCCAGCAGCTACCGAGGGATGAACACCGGGGAGCTGTTTTTT	CASSYRGMNTGELFF
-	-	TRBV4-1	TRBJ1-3	TGCGCCAGCAGCTCCAGTCCAGGCAACTCTGGAAACACCATATATTTT	CASSSSPGNSGNTIYF
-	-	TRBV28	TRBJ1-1	TGTGCCAGCAGTTTATCTACTGAAGCTTTCTTT	CASSLSTEAFF
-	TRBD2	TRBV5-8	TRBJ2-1	TGTGCCAGCAGCTCGGAAGGGACTAGGCTGTTCTTC	CASSSEGTRLFF
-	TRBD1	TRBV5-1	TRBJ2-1	TGCGCCAGCAGCTCGGACAGGGGGCGACGCGAGCAGTTCTTC	CASSSDRGRREQFF
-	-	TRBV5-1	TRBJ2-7	TGCGCCAGCAGCTATGGGCCCCACTACGAGCAGTACTTC	CASSYGPHYEQYF
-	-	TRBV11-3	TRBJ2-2	TGTGCCAGCAGCTTAGTTCCCGGCAGGGGAGGCGACACCGGGGAGCTGTTTTTT	CASSLVPGRGGDTGELFF
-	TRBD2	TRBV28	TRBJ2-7	TGTGCCAGCAGTTCTAGCGGTCCCGCCTACGAGCAGTACTTC	CASSSSGPAYEQYF
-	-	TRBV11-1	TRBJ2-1	TGTGCCAGCAGCCGAACCCCCGAGCAGTTCTTC	CASSRTPEQFF
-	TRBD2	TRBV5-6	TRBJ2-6	TGTGCCAGCAGTTCCGGGAGGTGGTGGGCCAACGTCCTGACTTTC	CASSSGRWWANVLTF
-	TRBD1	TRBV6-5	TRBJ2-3	TGTGCCAGCAGCTACGGGACAGCGCCAGATACGCAGTATTTT	CASSYGTAPDTQYF
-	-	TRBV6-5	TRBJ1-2	TGTGCCAGCAGCCTTCTTTCAGAGAGCAAGGGTGGCTACACCTTC	CASSLLSESKGGYTF
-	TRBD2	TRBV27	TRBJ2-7	TGTGCCAGCAGTTTGGGTCGCGGGAGCGGCTACGAGCAGTACTTC	CASSLGRGSGYEQYF
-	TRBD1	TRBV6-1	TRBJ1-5	TGTGCCAGCGCATGGGACAGCCTAAATCAGCCCCAGCATTTT	CASAWDSLNQPQHF
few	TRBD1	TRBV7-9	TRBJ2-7	TGTGCCAGCAGCTTCGGACAGGACGAGCAGTACTTC	CASSFGQDEQYF
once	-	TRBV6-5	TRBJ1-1	TGTGCCAGCAGTTACGGAATCAACACTGAAGCTTTCTTT	CASSYGINTEAFF
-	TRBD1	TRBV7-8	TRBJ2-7	TGTGCCAGCAGCTCTACCGGGACAGGGGTCTACGAGCAGTACTTC	CASSSTGTGVYEQYF
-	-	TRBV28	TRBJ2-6	TGTGCCAGCGAAGGCTCTGGGGCCAACGTCCTGACTTTC	CASEGSGANVLTF
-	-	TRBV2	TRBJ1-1	TGTGCCAGCAGTGACATAGATAACACTGAAGCTTTCTTT	CASSDIDNTEAFF
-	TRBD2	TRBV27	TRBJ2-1	TGTGCCAGCAGTTTAACTAGCGGAAGCAATGAGCAGTTCTTC	CASSLTSGSNEQFF
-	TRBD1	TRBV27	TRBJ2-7	TGTGCCAGCAGTCCTCGGACAGGGTATTCCTACGAGCAGTACTTC	CASSPRTGYSYEQYF
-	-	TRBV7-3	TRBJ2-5	TGTGCCAGCAGCCCGGACAGTAACCAAGAGACCCAGTACTTC	CASSPDSNQETQYF
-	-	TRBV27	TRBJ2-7	TGTGCCAGCAGTTCACTCCGGGCCCTGGGGGTCTACGAGCAGTACTTC	CASSSLRALGVYEQYF
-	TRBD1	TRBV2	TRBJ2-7	TGTGCCAGCAGTGATGGACAGGTATCCTACGAGCAGTACTTC	CASSDGQVSYEQYF
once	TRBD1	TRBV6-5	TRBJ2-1	TGTGCCAGCACAGACAGGGGGGGGCTCGCCAATGAGCAGTTCTTC	CASTDRGGLANEQFF
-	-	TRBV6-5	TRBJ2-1	TGTGCCAGCAGCCAGCTACTAGGGCATGAGCAGTTCTTC	CASSQLLGHEQFF
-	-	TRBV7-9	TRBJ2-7	TGTGCCAGCAGCTTTCCCGATGGCCTCGAGCAGTACTTC	CASSFPDGLEQYF
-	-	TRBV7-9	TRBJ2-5	TGTGCCAGCAGCTTAGATGCTAGCGCCGGGGAGACCCAGTACTTC	CASSLDASAGETQYF
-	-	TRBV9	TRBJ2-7	TGTGCCAGCAGCGGGGACTTGTCCTACGAGCAGTACTTC	CASSGDLSYEQYF
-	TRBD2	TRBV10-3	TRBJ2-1	TGTGCCATCAGTGATATTGGGGGACTAGCGGGACCCGCCGGAAAGGATGAGCAGTTCTTC	CAISDIGGLAGPAGKDEQFF
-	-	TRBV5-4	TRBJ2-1	TGTGCCAGCAGTACACTGACTGGATACAATGAGCAGTTCTTC	CASSTLTGYNEQFF
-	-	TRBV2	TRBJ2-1	TGTGCCAGCTTTGATCTGAAAGAGCAGTTCTTC	CASFDLKEQFF
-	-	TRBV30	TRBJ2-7	TGTGCCTGGAGTGTTGGGCAGTTCTACGAGCAGTACTTC	CAWSVGQFYEQYF
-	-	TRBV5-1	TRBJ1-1	TGCGCCAGCAGTGTTACTACAGGTGCTGAAGCTTTCTTT	CASSVTTGAEAFF
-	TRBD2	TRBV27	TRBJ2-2	TGTGCCAGCTCAAAGTCGGGACTAGCGGGAGGAGGCGGGGAGCTGTTTTTT	CASSKSGLAGGGGELFF
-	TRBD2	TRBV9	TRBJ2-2	TGTGCCAGCAGCCCAGGGGGACTAGCGTCTGACGCCGGGGAGCTGTTTTTT	CASSPGGLASDAGELFF
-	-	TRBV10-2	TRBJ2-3	TGCGCCAGCAGTGAGTTTCAGGGGCCGGGCACAGATACGCAGTATTTT	CASSEFQGPGTDTQYF
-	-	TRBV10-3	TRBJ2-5	TGTGCCATCAGTGAGGGGGTGCGGGCCCTCACCGAGACCCAGTACTTC	CAISEGVRALTETQYF
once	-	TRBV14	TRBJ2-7	TGTGCCAGCAGCCAAGATGGTTTTCGAGAAGGGGAGTACGAGCAGTACTTC	CASSQDGFREGEYEQYF
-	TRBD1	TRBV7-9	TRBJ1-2	TGTGCCAGCAGTTCCGGGACAGGGAACTATGGCTACACCTTC	CASSSGTGNYGYTF
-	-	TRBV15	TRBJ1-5	TGTGCCACCAGCAGAGTGGGTCAGCCCCAGCATTTT	CATSRVGQPQHF
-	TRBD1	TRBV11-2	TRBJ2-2	TGTGCCAGCAGCTGGGGACAGGGTACCACCGGGGAGCTGTTTTTT	CASSWGQGTTGELFF
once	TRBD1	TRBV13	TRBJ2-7	TGTGCCAGCAGCACCCGGGACAGGGGGCCCTACGAGCAGTACTTC	CASSTRDRGPYEQYF
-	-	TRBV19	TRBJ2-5	TGTGCCAGTAGACAGGGGGGGCAAGAGACCCAGTACTTC	CASRQGGQETQYF
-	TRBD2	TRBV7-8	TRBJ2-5	TGTGCCAGCAGCTTAATCCGGGGGGTTCCTAGCGGGAACCAAGAGACCCAGTACTTC	CASSLIRGVPSGNQETQYF
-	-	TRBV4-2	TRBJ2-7	TGTGCCAGCAGACCCGGACCGGTGAGCAACTACGAGCAGTACTTC	CASRPGPVSNYEQYF
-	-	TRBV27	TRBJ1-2	TGTGCCAGCAGCAAAATCCAGGGGTCCACGGGAGGCTACACCTTC	CASSKIQGSTGGYTF
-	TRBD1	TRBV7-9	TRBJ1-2	TGTGCCAGCAGCCGCTTGCAGGGGGCTTTTGATGGCTACACCTTC	CASSRLQGAFDGYTF
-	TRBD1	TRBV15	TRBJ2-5	TGTGCCACCAGCAGAACAGGGGTTTGGGAGACCCAGTACTTC	CATSRTGVWETQYF
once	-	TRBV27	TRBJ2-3	TGTGCCAGCCGGGACGTAAGCACAGATACGCAGTATTTT	CASRDVSTDTQYF
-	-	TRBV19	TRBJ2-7	TGTGCCAGTAGCGTAGACGGGTACGAGCAGTACTTC	CASSVDGYEQYF